This T cell receptor beta chain was profiled in a study of cytomegalovirus exposure and HLA in healthy donors. The study ran its PCR with 60 Vbeta and 13 Jbeta primers. Generated by immunoSEQ multiplex PCR, the TCRdb table keeps only in-frame clones and is missing some. The profile shows some 130,000 clones, over 75% of them singletons. As for this clone: Its cognate antigen is unknown. At one end the junction does not follow the germline gene, possibly because of a read error.

Study results and caveats: Around 160 TCR beta chains were listed as cytomegalovirus-associated. Most subjects had HLA-A and HLA-B alleles reportedly predicted accurately by TCR beta sequences. Across donors, presence/absence analyses took sequencing depth to be roughly uniform.

Germline loops: CDR1 SNHLY, CDR2 FYNNEI. The CDR3 loop spans 14 amino acids. The sequenced sample consisted of PBMCs. The TCR originated in a male donor in good health and CMV-seropositive. V gene TRBV2 combines with J gene TRBJ2-6, with D tentatively TRBD1 (5 bases). For the CDR3, the DNA is TGTGCCAGCAGGCCGAGCTCTGGGGCCAACGGCCTGACTTTC. Its protein product is CASRPSSGANGLTF.